The table lists the clone carrying this TCR beta chain with many counts. Its cognate antigen is unknown. The data derive from a study of Graves' ophthalmopathy and Graves' hyperthyroidism. Study conclusions and caveats: Ophthalmopathy was separated from stable hyperthyroidism by a 13-signature model with around 88% sensitivity and 65% to 82% specificity. A majority of expanded thyroid clonotypes exceeding 0.001 frequency were likewise present in blood. The model reached around 64% sensitivity and under 75% specificity for predicting ophthalmopathy progression.

This CDR3 spans 15 amino acids. In germline, CDR1 is MDHEN, CDR2 SYDVKM. The junction had 8 bases not matched to a gene; V was cut back by 4 bases and J by 5 bases. The authors amplified TCR beta CDR3 regions from RNA transcripts. Second-round multiplex PCR came after first-round RT-PCR with HTBI primers. Each CDR3 protein gets one entry after TCRdb re-called the multiplex PCR reads with MiXCR. The data contain 620,000 or so distinct CDR3 sequences, 22% of them singletons. V and J are TRBV28 and TRBJ1-2; TRBD1 matches at 9 bases. This receptor was obtained from a woman under 30 with stable Graves' hyperthyroidism. Some clones in this sample may be carry-over from other donors' samples. Sequenced: peripheral blood. The CDR3 DNA reads as TGTGCCAGCAGTTACCCCTCGGGACAGGGTTATGGCTACACCTTC. This encodes CASSYPSGQGYGYTF.